The rows below give T cell receptor beta chains drawn from one sample of a study of technical replicates of blood from a few donors. Profiling relied on immunoSEQ multiplex PCR, and the TCRdb table lists in-frame clones only, not all of them. The sample has roughly 70,000 clones, 92% seen once; the top ten hold approximately 0.38%. Source material: T cells isolated from PBMCs. Every receptor here comes from a human donor in good health. Both conserved end residues are part of each CDR3. D genes are given only for firm matches. For some rows the clone size is stated as once, few or many, or as a class when expanded; others skip it.

CDR3 | DNA | J | D | V | size
CASSQVSGGTDTQYF | TGCGCCAGCAGCCAAGTAAGCGGAGGCACAGATACGCAGTATTTT | TRBJ2-3 | - | TRBV4-1 | -
CASSLGQGNYGYTF | TGTGCCAGCAGCCTCGGACAGGGGAACTATGGCTACACCTTC | TRBJ1-2 | TRBD1 | TRBV28 | -
CASSLEQAPTYEQYF | TGTGCTAGCAGCTTAGAACAGGCCCCTACCTACGAGCAGTACTTC | TRBJ2-7 | - | TRBV7-7 | -
CASSFSSNSGNTIYF | TGTGCCAGCAGTTTTAGTAGTAACTCTGGAAACACCATATATTTT | TRBJ1-3 | - | TRBV28 | -
CASSVGEEGYTF | TGTGCCAGCAGCGTCGGGGAGGAAGGCTACACCTTC | TRBJ1-2 | - | TRBV9 | few
CASSYSSGANVLTF | TGTGCCAGCAGCTACAGCTCTGGGGCCAACGTCCTGACTTTC | TRBJ2-6 | - | TRBV7-9 | -
CASSQNQGVGSYGYTF | TGCGCCAGCAGCCAAAATCAGGGGGTAGGTTCCTATGGCTACACCTTC | TRBJ1-2 | TRBD1 | TRBV4-3 | once
CASSYSGTSGNEQYF | TGTGCCAGCAGTTACTCGGGGACTAGCGGGAACGAGCAGTACTTC | TRBJ2-7 | TRBD2 | TRBV6-5 | -
CASSQAGGDYGYTF | TGCGCCAGCAGCCAAGCAGGGGGCGACTATGGCTACACCTTC | TRBJ1-2 | TRBD1 | TRBV4-3 | -
CASTRLAGLGEQFF | TGTGCCAGCACCCGACTAGCGGGACTCGGGGAGCAGTTCTTC | TRBJ2-1 | TRBD2 | TRBV28 | -
CASSVVSGKDTGELFF | TGTGCCAGCAGCGTAGTATCAGGGAAGGACACCGGGGAGCTGTTTTTT | TRBJ2-2 | - | TRBV9 | -
CASSIGTGSNQPQHF | TGTGCCAGTAGTATCGGGACAGGGAGCAATCAGCCCCAGCATTTT | TRBJ1-5 | TRBD1 | TRBV19 | -
CASSQLGDISYNEQFF | TGTGCCAGCAGCCAATTGGGCGATATCTCCTACAATGAGCAGTTCTTC | TRBJ2-1 | - | TRBV7-9 | -
CASSHDTGNNQPQHF | TGCGCCAGCAGCCATGACACAGGAAACAATCAGCCCCAGCATTTT | TRBJ1-5 | - | TRBV4-1 | few
CAWSLIGSTDTQYF | TGTGCCTGGAGTTTGATCGGGAGTACGGATACGCAGTATTTT | TRBJ2-3 | - | TRBV30 | -
CASSLAGYQPQHF | TGTGCCAGCAGTTTGGCAGGGTACCAGCCCCAGCATTTT | TRBJ1-5 | - | TRBV28 | -
CASSQGQVNTDTQYF | TGCGCCAGCAGCCAAGGACAAGTAAATACAGATACGCAGTATTTT | TRBJ2-3 | - | TRBV5-1 | -
CASSLGLAYEQYF | TGTGCCAGCAGTCTGGGACTTGCCTACGAGCAGTACTTC | TRBJ2-7 | - | TRBV27 | -
CASSHDRFYEQYF | TGTGCCAGCAGCCATGACAGGTTCTACGAGCAGTACTTC | TRBJ2-7 | - | TRBV2 | -
CASGPGANYGYTF | TGCGCCAGCGGTCCGGGAGCTAACTATGGCTACACCTTC | TRBJ1-2 | - | TRBV4-3 | -
CASTMINAGGGELFF | TGTGCCAGCACCATGATTAACGCGGGGGGCGGGGAGCTGTTTTTT | TRBJ2-2 | TRBD2 | TRBV7-9 | -
CASRRTGGDTEAFF | TGTGCCAGCAGGAGGACAGGGGGCGACACTGAAGCTTTCTTT | TRBJ1-1 | TRBD1 | TRBV5-6 | -
CASSFGTRVGNTGELFF | TGTGCCAGCAGCTTTGGGACTAGGGTAGGGAACACCGGGGAGCTGTTTTTT | TRBJ2-2 | TRBD2 | TRBV5-4 | -
CASSELGQRNEQYF | TGTGCCAGCAGCGAACTGGGACAGAGAAACGAGCAGTACTTC | TRBJ2-7 | TRBD1 | TRBV6-1 | -
CASSQVINEQFF | TGTGCCAGCAGCCAAGTCATCAATGAGCAGTTCTTC | TRBJ2-1 | - | TRBV4-2 | -
CASTSGGQTQYF | TGTGCCAGCACTAGCGGGGGGCAAACGCAGTATTTT | TRBJ2-3 | TRBD2 | TRBV28 | -
CASRAQGWNTEAFF | TGTGCCAGCAGGGCACAGGGATGGAACACTGAAGCTTTCTTT | TRBJ1-1 | - | TRBV6-4 | -
CASRPGQGEDEQYF | TGTGCCAGCAGACCTGGACAGGGTGAGGACGAGCAGTACTTC | TRBJ2-7 | TRBD1 | TRBV6-5 | -
CASSIPAHSNQPQHF | TGTGCCAGTAGTATTCCCGCACATAGCAATCAGCCCCAGCATTTT | TRBJ1-5 | - | TRBV19 | -
CASSRLAGGPDTQYF | TGTGCCAGCAGCCGTTTAGCGGGAGGCCCAGATACGCAGTATTTT | TRBJ2-3 | TRBD2 | TRBV7-6 | -
CASTRDRWEQYF | TGTGCCAGCACCCGGGACAGGTGGGAGCAGTACTTC | TRBJ2-7 | TRBD1 | TRBV2 | -
CSVGASGPTDTQYF | TGCAGCGTTGGGGCTAGCGGCCCCACAGATACGCAGTATTTT | TRBJ2-3 | TRBD2 | TRBV29-1 | -
CASSNSYEQYF | TGCGCCAGCAGTAATTCCTACGAGCAGTACTTC | TRBJ2-7 | - | TRBV4-1 | -